The TCR beta chain described here comes from a study of blood T cell repertoires in COVID-19. About the study: The United States, Italy and Spain provided the acute and convalescent COVID-19 samples. The cDNA or gDNA used as material had been derived from T cells, B-cell-depleted T cells, or PBMCs.

The protocol was immunoSEQ multiplex PCR, while the TCRdb copy is restricted to in-frame clones and leaves out a portion. The sample yields some 110,000 clones, over 70% seen once. This TCR came from a woman aged 70-85 years with acute or convalescent COVID-19. Input material: peripheral blood.

CDR3 residues: CASSPFGGQEYGYTF. DNA of the CDR3: TGCGCCAGCAGCCCATTTGGGGGACAGGAATATGGCTACACCTTC. The rearrangement joins TRBV5-1 to TRBJ1-2, with TRBD1 identical over 8 bases. CDR1 is SGHRS, CDR2 YFSETQ, per germline. The CDR3 runs 15 residues. Trimming cost V 4 bases and J 5 bases; bases outside gene matches: 10.